The clone carrying this TCR beta chain appeared many times. The antigen is not known. CDR1 and CDR2 (germline): SEHNR, FQNEAQ (reference sequence). The V gene lost 10 bases and the J gene lost 6 bases, with 28 bases spanning the gap. CDR3 length: 16 amino acids. This entry comes from a study of T cells in Graves' hyperthyroidism and ophthalmopathy. About the research overall: Before treatment of any kind, peripheral blood was taken at initial diagnosis.

There were TCR beta CDR3 regions amplified from RNA transcripts. Using the HTBI primer set, a first-round RT-PCR was run on the TCR CDR3. TCRdb processed the multiplex PCR reads anew with MiXCR; each CDR3 protein has one entry. The sample includes roughly 330,000 distinct CDR3 sequences, around 17% of them seen just once. Study observations and caveats: Blood held most thyroid clonotypes expanded above 0.001 frequency. A 13 V-J model separated ophthalmopathy from stable hyperthyroidism. Progression to ophthalmopathy was predicted a median of about six months early.

The receptor was isolated from a man younger than 45 with Graves' hyperthyroidism. Sequencing was carried out using blood. The chain carries TRBV7-9 and TRBJ2-7; tentatively, D is TRBD1 or TRBD2 (5 bases each). CDR3: CAIPAGGGGLRGEQYF. In DNA, the CDR3 is TGTGCCATCCCCGCTGGGGGTGGGGGATTAAGGGGCGAGCAGTACTTC.